This T cell receptor beta chain was found in a study of shared clonotypes between healthy human individuals. For the study at large: CD4 naive and CD4 memory each took three plates per donor, while CD8 naive took two and CD8 memory one.

Sequencing was performed with immunoSEQ multiplex PCR; in TCRdb, only in-frame clones are kept and a portion is missing. This table has 300,000 to 400,000 clones, about 73% appearing once. With regard to this clone: Its antigen is not known.

Findings and limits, study-wide: Rarefaction indicated that sorted-subset sequencing remained incomplete although depth was large. Relative to their counterparts shared across all four donors, non-shared clonotypes exhibited diminished generation probabilities. It was only blood that was sampled, and tissue repertoires likely differ.

The V and J ends lost 3 bases and 9 bases, in that order; junction bases with no gene match: 2. The CDR3 sequence is 13 residues long. Germline CDR1 reads ENHRY; CDR2 reads SYGVKD. Sequencing was performed on memory CD4+ T cells sorted from blood. Subset in this sample: CD45RA-negative fraction. The receptor was isolated from a man younger than 40 in good health. The J gene is TRBJ2-3, the V gene TRBV10-3; 11 nucleotides agree with TRBD2. For the CDR3, the DNA is TGTGCCATCAGTGAACTAGCGGGAGCCACGCAGTATTTT. The encoded protein is CAISELAGATQYF.